This is a list of T cell receptor beta chains from one sample in a study of shared clonotypes between healthy human individuals. TCRdb's copy holds only in-frame clones and misses some; the assay was immunoSEQ multiplex PCR. Of over a million clones listed, 98% are singletons. The specimen sequenced was naive CD4+ T cells sorted from blood. All receptors come from a man aged 30-40 years in good health. The CDR3 runs from the conserved cysteine through the conserved F or W. A D gene is named only where the DNA matches it firmly. The size entry is marked missing in some rows and otherwise reads once, few, many or a size class.

>.|.|TRBJ1-1|TRBV7-9
TGTGCCAGCAGCTTAGAATCCGTGAGTTCGGGCACTGAAGCTTTCTTT
CASSLESVSSGTEAFF
>.|.|TRBJ2-1|TRBV4-1
TGCGCCAGCAGCCAAGGGGGAGGAGGGGGAAAGGAGTTCTTC
CASSQGGGGGKEFF
>.|TRBD2|TRBJ2-5|TRBV5-1
TGCGCCAGCAGCACGCTGACTAGCTCGGAGACCCAGTACTTC
CASSTLTSSETQYF
>.|.|TRBJ2-7|TRBV18
TGTGCCAGCTCACGAACCCGGCAGACAGACTACGAGCAGTACTTC
CASSRTRQTDYEQYF
>.|TRBD1|TRBJ2-3|TRBV4-1
TGCGCCAGCAGCGTAGGGACAGTGGACACAGATACGCAGTATTTT
CASSVGTVDTDTQYF
>.|.|TRBJ2-1|TRBV27
TGTGCCAGCAGAAATCCCGGCAAGCAGTTCTTC
CASRNPGKQFF
>.|.|TRBJ2-3|TRBV7-2
TGTGCCAGCAGCTTATCGTCGGGAGCAGATACGCAGTATTTT
CASSLSSGADTQYF
>.|.|TRBJ2-7|TRBV28
TGTGCCAGTTCAAACGGTTACGAGCAGTACTTC
CASSNGYEQYF
>.|.|TRBJ2-1|TRBV5-4
TGTGCCAGCAGCGCATCTAGTTCCCCGTACAATGAGCAGTTCTTC
CASSASSSPYNEQFF
>.|TRBD2|TRBJ2-2|TRBV6-4
TGTGCCAGCAAGCTCACCCCACTGGCGGGAGGGCCCACCGGGGAGCTGTTTTTT
CASKLTPLAGGPTGELFF
>.|.|TRBJ2-6|TRBV5-1
TGCGCCAGCAGCTTGGGGCTCAGGGGCTCTGGGGCCAACGTCCTGACTTTC
CASSLGLRGSGANVLTF
>.|TRBD2|TRBJ2-7|TRBV27
TGTGCCAGCCAGCACCGACTAGCGGCGACGTACGAGCAGTACTTC
CASQHRLAATYEQYF
>.|.|TRBJ2-2|TRBV9
TGTGCCAGCAGCGTAGACCCGGGCACCGGGGAGCTGTTTTTT
CASSVDPGTGELFF
>.|.|TRBJ2-2|TRBV10-3
TGTGCCATCAGTGAGTACAGGATCGACACCGGGGAGCTGTTTTTT
CAISEYRIDTGELFF
>.|.|TRBJ2-1|TRBV2
TGTGCCAGCAGTGAGGAGCTCATGGCTTCCTACAATGAGCAGTTCTTC
CASSEELMASYNEQFF
>.|.|TRBJ1-1|TRBV28
TGTGCCATCACTCCCCTGAATAGGGACACTGAAGCTTTCTTT
CAITPLNRDTEAFF
>.|.|TRBJ2-1|TRBV5-4
TGTGCCAGCAGCCCCTCCGCGGGGCCCTCTCTCTACAATGAGCAGTTCTTC
CASSPSAGPSLYNEQFF
>.|.|TRBJ1-4|TRBV6-4
TGTGCCAGCAGTGACGCCCCGCACGAGGGGACTAATGAAAAACTGTTTTTT
CASSDAPHEGTNEKLFF
>.|TRBD2|TRBJ2-1|TRBV29-1
TGCAGCGGAAGGAGTAGCGGGAGAGGAGATGAGCAGTTCTTC
CSGRSSGRGDEQFF
>.|TRBD1|TRBJ1-1|TRBV15
TGTGCCACCAGCAGACAGGGGGAGACTGAAGCTTTCTTT
CATSRQGETEAFF
>.|.|TRBJ2-7|TRBV5-1
TGCGCCAGCAGCTTGGTTGCAGGGAACTACGAGCAGTACTTC
CASSLVAGNYEQYF
>.|.|TRBJ2-1|TRBV2
TGTGCCAGCAACAACTACGAAAACAATGAGCAGTTCTTC
CASNNYENNEQFF
>.|.|TRBJ2-5|TRBV10-1
TGCGCCAGCAGTGATCCGGGGGAGACCCAGTACTTC
CASSDPGETQYF
>.|.|TRBJ1-1|TRBV7-9
TGTGCCAGCAGCCCTACGGAGGGGACTAACACTGAAGCTTTCTTT
CASSPTEGTNTEAFF
>.|.|TRBJ2-1|TRBV6-5
TGTGCCAGCAGTTATGAAAAGCGCTTGGCCTACAATGAGCAGTTCTTC
CASSYEKRLAYNEQFF
>.|.|TRBJ2-7|TRBV11-2
TGTGCCAGCAGCTCCTCCAGGGGAAGCTACGAGCAGTACTTC
CASSSSRGSYEQYF
>.|.|TRBJ1-5|TRBV19
TGTGCCAGTAGTACTTTCGGCAATCAGCCCCAGCATTTT
CASSTFGNQPQHF
>once|.|TRBJ1-1|TRBV11-2
TGTGCCAGCAGCTCTACCCAGGTGGGGAACACTGAAGCTTTCTTT
CASSSTQVGNTEAFF
>.|.|TRBJ2-1|TRBV5-4
TGTGCCAGCAGCTTGACTAGCCAAAACAATGAGCAGTTCTTC
CASSLTSQNNEQFF
>.|.|TRBJ2-7|TRBV6-1
TGTGCCAGCAGTAAACAGGGAACCGACTACGAGCAGTACTTC
CASSKQGTDYEQYF
>.|TRBD1|TRBJ1-1|TRBV18
TGTGCCAGCTCACCACCGGGGGACAGGGTGAACACTGAAGCTTTCTTT
CASSPPGDRVNTEAFF
>.|TRBD2|TRBJ2-7|TRBV11-2
TGTGCCAGCAGCGTATGGACTAGCGGGAGCCATTACTCCTACGAGCAGTACTTC
CASSVWTSGSHYSYEQYF
>.|.|TRBJ2-1|TRBV15
TGTGCCACCAGCAGTGACCCGAGACCGGAGCAGTTCTTC
CATSSDPRPEQFF
>.|.|TRBJ1-3|TRBV27
TGTGCCAGCAGTTTGCAGGGTGCTGGAAACACCATATATTTT
CASSLQGAGNTIYF
>.|.|TRBJ2-3|TRBV11-1
TGTGCCAGCAGAAAAGAGGAGGCTAGCACAGATACGCAGTATTTT
CASRKEEASTDTQYF
>.|.|TRBJ1-2|TRBV5-1
TGCGCCAGCAGCTATTCGACCTCTCTCATAACCGGGGTCCTCAGGGGCTACACCTTC
CASSYSTSLITGVLRGYTF
>.|.|TRBJ1-2|TRBV2
TGTGCCAGCAGTTCCCGACCCCCTAACTATGGCTACACCTTC
CASSSRPPNYGYTF
>.|TRBD1|TRBJ1-1|TRBV5-1
TGCGCCAGCACTGAGAGCAGGGGGCACACTGAAGCTTTCTTT
CASTESRGHTEAFF
>.|TRBD2|TRBJ2-1|TRBV7-9
TGTGCCAGCAGCGCCCCGGGACTAGCGGGAGGGAGCTCCTACAATGAGCAGTTCTTC
CASSAPGLAGGSSYNEQFF
>.|TRBD2|TRBJ2-3|TRBV7-9
TGTGCCAGCAGCCCTCTAGCGGGAGGGTCAGATACGCAGTATTTT
CASSPLAGGSDTQYF
>once|.|TRBJ1-2|TRBV6-5
TGTGCCAGCAGTACCGAGGGGTATGGCTACACCTTC
CASSTEGYGYTF
>.|TRBD2|TRBJ2-1|TRBV7-9
TGTGCCAGCAGCTTGGGACTAGCGGGAGGATCCTACAATGAGCAGTTCTTC
CASSLGLAGGSYNEQFF
>.|.|TRBJ2-1|TRBV2
TGTGCCAGCAGTGTAGGGCCGATCGACTACAATGAGCAGTTCTTC
CASSVGPIDYNEQFF
>.|TRBD1|TRBJ2-7|TRBV10-2
TGCGCCAGCAGTCGCCCTACAGGGGGCGCTTCCAATGAGCAGTACTTC
CASSRPTGGASNEQYF
>.|.|TRBJ2-5|TRBV5-1
TGCGCCAGCAGCCGAACCTCGCCCCAAACGGGTGAGACCCAGTACTTC
CASSRTSPQTGETQYF
>.|.|TRBJ2-1|TRBV5-1
TGCGCCAGCAGCTTGGCCGTGGGAGCGGGACACTACAATGAGCAGTTCTTC
CASSLAVGAGHYNEQFF
>.|.|TRBJ1-5|TRBV2
TGTGCCAGCACCGTCGACAACGGGGAGCCCCAGCATTTT
CASTVDNGEPQHF
>.|TRBD1|TRBJ1-4|TRBV28
TGTGCCAGCAGTTTCGACAGGGTCCCTAATGAAAAACTGTTTTTT
CASSFDRVPNEKLFF
>.|.|TRBJ2-1|TRBV7-8
TGTGCCAGCAGCCTCGGAACTAGTTCCTACAATGAGCAGTTCTTC
CASSLGTSSYNEQFF
>once|.|TRBJ1-2|TRBV30
TGTGCCTGGAGTAATTCAGACTATGGCTACACCTTC
CAWSNSDYGYTF
>once|TRBD1|TRBJ2-7|TRBV7-9
TGTGCCAGCAGCTCAAGGCAGACCACAGGGGGCTATGAGGACGAGCAGTACTTC
CASSSRQTTGGYEDEQYF
>.|TRBD1|TRBJ2-1|TRBV29-1
TGCAGCGTTGCTGGGACAGGGGAGCAGTTCTTC
CSVAGTGEQFF